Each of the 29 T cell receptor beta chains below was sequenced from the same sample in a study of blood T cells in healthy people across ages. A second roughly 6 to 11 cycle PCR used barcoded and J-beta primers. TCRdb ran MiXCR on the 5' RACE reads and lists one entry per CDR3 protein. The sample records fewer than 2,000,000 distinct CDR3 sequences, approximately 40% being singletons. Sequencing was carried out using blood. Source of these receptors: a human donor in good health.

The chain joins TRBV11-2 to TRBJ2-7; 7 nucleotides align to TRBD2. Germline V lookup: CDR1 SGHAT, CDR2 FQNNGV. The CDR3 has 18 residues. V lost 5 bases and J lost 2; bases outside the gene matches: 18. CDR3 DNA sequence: TGTGCCAGCAGCCAAGCCCCAAGTAGCAGACTAGCTCCCTACGAGCAGTACTTC. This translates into CASSQAPSSRLAPYEQYF.

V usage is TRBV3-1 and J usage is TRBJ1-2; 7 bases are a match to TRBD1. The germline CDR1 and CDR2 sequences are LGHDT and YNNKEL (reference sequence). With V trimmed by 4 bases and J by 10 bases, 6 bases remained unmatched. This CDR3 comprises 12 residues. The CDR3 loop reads CASSPTGQAYTF. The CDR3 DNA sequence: TGTGCCAGCAGCCCCACTGGACAGGCCTACACCTTC.

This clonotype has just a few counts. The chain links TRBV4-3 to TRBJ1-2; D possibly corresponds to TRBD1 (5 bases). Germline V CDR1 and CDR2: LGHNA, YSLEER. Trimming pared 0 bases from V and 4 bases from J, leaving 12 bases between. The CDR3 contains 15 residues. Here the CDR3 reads CASSQDLGRVYGYTF. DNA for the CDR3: TGCGCCAGCAGCCAAGATCTGGGACGGGTCTATGGCTACACCTTC.

The CDR3 loop reads CASEYWDNYGYTF. The CDR3 DNA reads TGTGCCAGCGAGTACTGGGATAACTATGGCTACACCTTC. The chain carries TRBV12-3 or TRBV12-4 and TRBJ1-2; D remains unclear. V lost 8 bases and J lost 1, with 11 bases in between. There are 13 residues in the CDR3.

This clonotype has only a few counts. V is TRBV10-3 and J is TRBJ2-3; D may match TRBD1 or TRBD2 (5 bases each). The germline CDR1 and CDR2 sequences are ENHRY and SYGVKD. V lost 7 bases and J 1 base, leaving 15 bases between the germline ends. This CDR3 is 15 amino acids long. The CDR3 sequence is CAITSQLGGTDTQYF. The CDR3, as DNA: TGTGCCATCACCTCTCAATTGGGGGGCACAGATACGCAGTATTTT.

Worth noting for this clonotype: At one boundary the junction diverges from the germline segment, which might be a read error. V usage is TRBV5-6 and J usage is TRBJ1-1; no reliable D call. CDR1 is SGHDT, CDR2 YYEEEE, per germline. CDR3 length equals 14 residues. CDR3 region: CASSSAAVNAEAFF. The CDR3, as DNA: TGTGCCAGCAGCTCCGCGGCAGTGAACGCTGAAGCTTTCTTT. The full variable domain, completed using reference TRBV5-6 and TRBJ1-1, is DAGVTQSPTHLIKTRGQQVTLRCSPKSGHDTVSWYQQALGQGPQFIFQYYEEEERQRGNFPDRFSGHQFPNYSSELNVNALLLGDSALYLCASSSAAVNAEAFFGQGTRLTVV.

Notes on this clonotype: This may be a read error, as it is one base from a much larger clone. Written as DNA, the CDR3 is TGTGCTGGTGGTTCCGGACAGGGGTACAATGAGCAGTTCTTC. This codes for CAGGSGQGYNEQFF. This chain joins TRBV12-5 and TRBJ2-1; 9 nucleotides agree with TRBD1. Germline CDR1 and CDR2: LGHNT and FRNRAP. The CDR3 loop spans 14 amino acids.

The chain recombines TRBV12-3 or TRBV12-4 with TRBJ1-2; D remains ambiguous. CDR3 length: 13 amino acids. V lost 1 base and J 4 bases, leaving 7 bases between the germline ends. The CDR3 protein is CASSLGNIYGYTF. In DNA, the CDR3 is TGTGCCAGCAGTTTAGGGAACATCTATGGCTACACCTTC.

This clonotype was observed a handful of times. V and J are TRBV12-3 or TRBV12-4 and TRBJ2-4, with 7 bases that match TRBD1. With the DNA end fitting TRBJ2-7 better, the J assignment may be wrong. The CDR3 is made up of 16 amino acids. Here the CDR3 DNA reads TGTGCCAGCAGTCCCGAGACAGGGCACCCCCCTCTCGAGCAGTACTTC. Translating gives CASSPETGHPPLEQYF.

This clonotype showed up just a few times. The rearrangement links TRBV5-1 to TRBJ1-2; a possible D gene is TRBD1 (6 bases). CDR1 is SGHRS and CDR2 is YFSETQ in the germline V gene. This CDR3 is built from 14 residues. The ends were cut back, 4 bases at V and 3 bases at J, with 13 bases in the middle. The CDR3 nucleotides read TGCGCCAGCAGCCCGATGCCAGGGGACTATGGCTACACCTTC. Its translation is CASSPMPGDYGYTF.

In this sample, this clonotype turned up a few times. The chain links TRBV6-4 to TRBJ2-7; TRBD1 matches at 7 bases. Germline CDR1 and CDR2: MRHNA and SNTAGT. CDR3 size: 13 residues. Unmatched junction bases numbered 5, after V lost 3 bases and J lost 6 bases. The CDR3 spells CASSDRAGGEQYF. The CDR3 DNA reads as TGTGCCAGCAGTGATCGAGCAGGGGGCGAGCAGTACTTC.

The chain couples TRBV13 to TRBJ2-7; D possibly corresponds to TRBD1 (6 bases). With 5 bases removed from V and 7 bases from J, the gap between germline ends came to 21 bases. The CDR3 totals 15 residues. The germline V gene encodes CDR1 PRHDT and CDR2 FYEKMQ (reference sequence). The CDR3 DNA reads TGTGCCAGCAGCGCCCGTGAACAGGGTATCACGGAGCAGTACTTC. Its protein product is CASSAREQGITEQYF. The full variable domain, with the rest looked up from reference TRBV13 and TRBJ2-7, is AAGVIQSPRHLIKEKRETATLKCYPIPRHDTVYWYQQGPGQDPQFLISFYEKMQSDKGSIPDRFSAQQFSDYHSELNMSSLELGDSALYFCASSAREQGITEQYFGPGTRLTVT.

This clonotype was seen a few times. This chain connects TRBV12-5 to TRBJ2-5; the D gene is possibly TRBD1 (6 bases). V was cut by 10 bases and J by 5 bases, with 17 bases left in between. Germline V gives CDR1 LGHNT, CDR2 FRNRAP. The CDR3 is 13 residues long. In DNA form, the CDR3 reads TGTGCTACAGCAAGAACAGGGATTGAGACCCAGTACTTC. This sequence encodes CATARTGIETQYF.

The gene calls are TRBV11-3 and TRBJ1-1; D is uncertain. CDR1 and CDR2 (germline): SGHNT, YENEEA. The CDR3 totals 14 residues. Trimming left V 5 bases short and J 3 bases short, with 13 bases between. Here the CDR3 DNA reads TGTGCCAGCAGCCCCCTGAAGGTCTACACTGAAGCTTTCTTT. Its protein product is CASSPLKVYTEAFF. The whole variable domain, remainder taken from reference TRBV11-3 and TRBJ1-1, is EAGVVQSPRYKIIEKKQPVAFWCNPISGHNTLYWYLQNLGQGPELLIRYENEEAVDDSQLPKDRFSAERLKGVDSTLKIQPAELGDSAVYLCASSPLKVYTEAFFGQGTRLTVV.

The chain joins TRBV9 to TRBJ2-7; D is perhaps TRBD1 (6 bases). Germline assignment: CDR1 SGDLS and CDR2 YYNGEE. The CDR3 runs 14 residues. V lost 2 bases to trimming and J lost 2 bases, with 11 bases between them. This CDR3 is CASSVQGNAYEQYF. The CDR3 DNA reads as TGTGCCAGCAGCGTTCAGGGGAATGCCTACGAGCAGTACTTC.

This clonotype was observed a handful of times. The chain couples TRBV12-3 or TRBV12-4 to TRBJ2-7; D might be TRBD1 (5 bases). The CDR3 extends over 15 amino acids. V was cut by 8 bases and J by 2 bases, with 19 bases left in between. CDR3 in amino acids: CASALRGGSTYEQYF. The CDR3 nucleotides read TGTGCCAGCGCTTTAAGGGGTGGCAGTACCTACGAGCAGTACTTC.

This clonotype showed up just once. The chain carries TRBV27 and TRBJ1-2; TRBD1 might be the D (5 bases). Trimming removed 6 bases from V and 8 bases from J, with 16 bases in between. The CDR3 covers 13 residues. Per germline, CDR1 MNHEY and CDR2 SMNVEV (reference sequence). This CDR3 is CASRGKGPRGYTF. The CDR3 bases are TGTGCCAGCAGGGGCAAGGGGCCGAGAGGCTACACCTTC.

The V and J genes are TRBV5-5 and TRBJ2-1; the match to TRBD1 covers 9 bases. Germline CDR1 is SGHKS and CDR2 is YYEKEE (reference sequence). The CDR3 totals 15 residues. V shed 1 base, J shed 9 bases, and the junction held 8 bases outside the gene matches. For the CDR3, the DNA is TGTGCCAGCAGCTTGCCACAGGGGGCGGCCAGTGAGCAGTTCTTC. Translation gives CASSLPQGAASEQFF.

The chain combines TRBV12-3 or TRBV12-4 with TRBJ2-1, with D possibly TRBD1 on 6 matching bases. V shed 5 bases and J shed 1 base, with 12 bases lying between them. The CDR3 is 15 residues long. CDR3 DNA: TGTGCCAGCAGTGTGGACAGCCTTTCCTACAATGAGCAGTTCTTC. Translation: CASSVDSLSYNEQFF.

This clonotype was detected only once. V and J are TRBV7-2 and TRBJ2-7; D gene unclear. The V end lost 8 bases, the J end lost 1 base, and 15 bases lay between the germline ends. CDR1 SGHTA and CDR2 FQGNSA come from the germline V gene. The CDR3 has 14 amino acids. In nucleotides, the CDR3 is TGTGCCAGCTCGTCCAGGATAAGTTCCTACGAGCAGTACTTC. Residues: CASSSRISSYEQYF.

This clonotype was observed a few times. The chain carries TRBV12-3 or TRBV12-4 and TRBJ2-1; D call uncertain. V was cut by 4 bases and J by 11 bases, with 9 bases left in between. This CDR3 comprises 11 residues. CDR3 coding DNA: TGTGCCAGCAGTTCGAGAATGCAGCAGTTCTTC. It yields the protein CASSSRMQQFF.

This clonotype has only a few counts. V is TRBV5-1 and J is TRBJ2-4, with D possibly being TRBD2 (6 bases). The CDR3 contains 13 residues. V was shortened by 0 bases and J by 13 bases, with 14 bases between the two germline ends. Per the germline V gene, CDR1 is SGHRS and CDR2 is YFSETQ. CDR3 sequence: CASSLDRPGEQYF. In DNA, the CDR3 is TGCGCCAGCAGCTTGGATCGTCCGGGAGAGCAGTACTTC. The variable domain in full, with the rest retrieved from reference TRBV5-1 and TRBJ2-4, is KAGVTQTPRYLIKTRGQQVTLSCSPISGHRSVSWYQQTPGQGLQFLFEYFSETQRNKGNFPGRFSGRQFSNSRSEMNVSTLELGDSALYLCASSLDRPGEQYFGAGTRLSVL.

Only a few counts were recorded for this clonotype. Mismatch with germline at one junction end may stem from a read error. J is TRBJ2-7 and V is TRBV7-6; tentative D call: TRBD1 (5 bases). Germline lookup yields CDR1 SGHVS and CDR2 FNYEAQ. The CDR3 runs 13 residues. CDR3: CANSLEPGSEQYF. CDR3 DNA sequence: TGTGCCAACAGCCTAGAACCAGGGTCCGAGCAGTACTTC.

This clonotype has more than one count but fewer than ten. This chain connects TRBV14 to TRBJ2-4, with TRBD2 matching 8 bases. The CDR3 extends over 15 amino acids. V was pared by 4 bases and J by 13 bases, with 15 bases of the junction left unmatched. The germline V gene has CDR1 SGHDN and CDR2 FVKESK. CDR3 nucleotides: TGTGCCAGCAGCCTAACGGGGGGGGCCTACAATGAGCAGTACTTC. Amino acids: CASSLTGGAYNEQYF.

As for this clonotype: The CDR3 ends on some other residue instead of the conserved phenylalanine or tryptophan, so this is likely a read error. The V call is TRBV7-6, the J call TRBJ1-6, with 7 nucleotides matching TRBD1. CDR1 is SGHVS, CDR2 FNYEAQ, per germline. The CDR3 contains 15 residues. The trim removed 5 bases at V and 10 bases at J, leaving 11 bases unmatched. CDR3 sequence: CASSPYRTGSSPLHL. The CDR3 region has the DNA TGTGCCAGCAGCCCATACCGGACAGGCTCCTCACCCCTCCACTTG.

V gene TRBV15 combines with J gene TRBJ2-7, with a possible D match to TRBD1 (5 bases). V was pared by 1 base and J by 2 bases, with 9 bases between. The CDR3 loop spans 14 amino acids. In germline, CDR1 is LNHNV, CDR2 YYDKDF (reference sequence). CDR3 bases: TGTGCCACCAGCAGAGGAACAGGTGCCTACGAGCAGTACTTC. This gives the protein CATSRGTGAYEQYF.

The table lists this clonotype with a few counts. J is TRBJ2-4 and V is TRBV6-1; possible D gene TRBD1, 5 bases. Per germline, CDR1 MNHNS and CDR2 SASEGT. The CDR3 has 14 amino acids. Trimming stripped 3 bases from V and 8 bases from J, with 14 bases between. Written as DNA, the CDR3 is TGTGCCAGCAGTGACCCCAGGGTCGGAGACATTCAGTACTTC. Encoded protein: CASSDPRVGDIQYF.

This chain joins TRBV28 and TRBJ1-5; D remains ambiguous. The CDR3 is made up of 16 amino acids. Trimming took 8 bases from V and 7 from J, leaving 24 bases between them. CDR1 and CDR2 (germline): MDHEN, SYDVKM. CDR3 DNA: TGTGCCAGCTCCCCCAGCCGGAACGGTCCGCAGCAGCCCCAGCATTTT. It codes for CASSPSRNGPQQPQHF.

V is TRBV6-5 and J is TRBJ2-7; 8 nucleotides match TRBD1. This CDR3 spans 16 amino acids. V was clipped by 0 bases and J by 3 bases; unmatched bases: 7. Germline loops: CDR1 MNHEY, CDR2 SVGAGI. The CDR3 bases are TGTGCCAGCAGTTACTCGATTACAGGGGGAGGCTACGAGCAGTACTTC. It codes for CASSYSITGGGYEQYF.